This T cell receptor beta chain was sequenced during a study of cytomegalovirus exposure and HLA in healthy donors. Study-wide results and limits: The authors assumed roughly uniform sequencing depth across donors for presence/absence analyses. More clonal expansion characterized HLA-associated TCR beta chains than equally common others in a later analysis. The availability of immune exposure information extended only to CMV serostatus.

This clone showed up just once. As yet, its antigen is unknown. PCR was performed using 60 Vbeta and 13 Jbeta primers. The table came from immunoSEQ multiplex PCR; TCRdb's copy has only in-frame clones and leaves some out. The table lists 95,000 to 100,000 clones, 75% to 90% of them singletons, with about 3.7% in the top ten. The CDR3 contains 15 residues. V dropped 0 bases and J dropped 6 bases, with 11 bases sitting between them. In germline, CDR1 is KGHSH, CDR2 LQKENI. The TCR sequence derives from a man aged 30 to 45 in good health and CMV-seronegative. Material for sequencing was PBMCs. V and J are TRBV18 and TRBJ2-2, with a possible D match to TRBD2 (6 bases). This CDR3 reads CASSPPAGLAGELFF. The CDR3 DNA follows: TGTGCCAGCTCACCACCGGCGGGATTGGCCGGGGAGCTGTTTTTT.